The 8 T cell receptor beta chains below all came from one sample that was sequenced in a study of cytomegalovirus exposure and HLA in healthy donors. The primer mix had 60 Vbeta and 13 Jbeta primers. Assay used: immunoSEQ multiplex PCR; TCRdb lists only in-frame clones, some missing. This sample carries under 110,000 clones, 70% to 80% of them seen once, and the ten largest clones take about 3.6%. The material sequenced was PBMCs. These receptors were obtained from a man aged 55 to 70 in good health and CMV-seronegative.

In nucleotides, the CDR3 is TGTGCCAGTAGCCTATTCGGCCCAGGGGATTACGAGCAGTACTTC. Translation gives CASSLFGPGDYEQYF. V is TRBV19 and J is TRBJ2-7, with D possibly being TRBD1 (6 bases). V was clipped by 6 bases and J by 4 bases, with 19 bases between them. This CDR3 comprises 15 residues. Germline V gene sequence: CDR1 LNHDA, CDR2 SQIVND (reference sequence). The entire variable domain, with the rest obtained from reference TRBV19 and TRBJ2-7, is as follows: DGGITQSPKYLFRKEGQNVTLSCEQNLNHDAMYWYRQDPGQGLRLIYYSQIVNDFQKGDIAEGYSVSREKKESFPLTVTSAQKNPTAFYLCASSLFGPGDYEQYFGPGTRLTVT.

The gene calls are TRBV6-6 and TRBJ2-7; 8 bases match TRBD2. CDR1 is MNHNY and CDR2 is SVGAGI in the germline V gene (reference sequence). The ends lost 7 bases at V and 0 bases at J; junction bases unmatched: 5. CDR3 size: 14 residues. CDR3 in DNA: TGTGCCAGCATGCCAGCGGGGGTCTCCTACGAGCAGTACTTC. This encodes CASMPAGVSYEQYF.

V is TRBV5-1 and J is TRBJ1-1; D remains ambiguous. Trimming stripped 4 bases from V and 5 bases from J, with 15 bases between. The CDR3 loop spans 14 amino acids. The germline V gene encodes CDR1 SGHRS and CDR2 YFSETQ. CDR3 coding DNA: TGCGCCAGCAGCATACAGAATCCGGGAACTGAAGCTTTCTTT. The encoded protein is CASSIQNPGTEAFF.

This clone was detected a few times. The rearrangement links TRBV5-6 to TRBJ2-7; TRBD1 matches at 8 bases. This CDR3 contains 14 residues. V was pared by 4 bases and J by 5 bases, with 8 bases of the junction left unmatched. Germline V gives CDR1 SGHDT, CDR2 YYEEEE. The CDR3 is CASSPGTGLNEQYF. The DNA of the CDR3 is TGTGCCAGCAGCCCCGGGACAGGTCTGAACGAGCAGTACTTC.

V and J are TRBV4-3 and TRBJ2-5, with 8 positions matching TRBD2. V shed 4 bases, J shed 4 bases, and the junction held 14 bases outside the gene matches. The germline V gene encodes CDR1 LGHNA and CDR2 YSLEER. This CDR3 spans 17 amino acids. The CDR3 region has the DNA TGCGCCAGCAGCCGGACGAGAGGAGGAGCGGGGGTAGAGACCCAGTACTTC. Amino acid sequence: CASSRTRGGAGVETQYF.

The V gene is TRBV2, the J gene TRBJ2-1; 8 nucleotides align to TRBD1. This CDR3 spans 15 amino acids. Germline V gene data show CDR1 as SNHLY and CDR2 as FYNNEI. J lost 2 bases, V lost 9 bases, and 9 bases had no gene match. CDR3 in amino acids: CASLATGQAYNEQFF. CDR3 nucleotide sequence: TGTGCCAGTCTAGCTACGGGACAGGCCTACAATGAGCAGTTCTTC.

V gene TRBV11-3 combines with J gene TRBJ2-2, with D possibly matching TRBD1 (5 bases). The germline V and J ends were trimmed by 5 bases and 6 bases, with 7 bases remaining between them. In germline, CDR1 is SGHNT, CDR2 YENEEA. There are 12 residues in the CDR3. In DNA, the CDR3 is TGTGCCAGCAGCCCACAGGCCGGGGAGCTGTTTTTT. Translated: CASSPQAGELFF.

V and J are TRBV5-1 and TRBJ1-6, with D unresolved. The CDR3 spans 15 residues. CDR1 and CDR2 from the germline V gene are SGHRS and YFSETQ. Trimming stripped 3 bases from V and 10 bases from J, with 17 bases between. CDR3 sequence: CASSSPDGIGSPLHF. CDR3 sequence (DNA): TGCGCCAGCAGCTCCCCCGACGGGATCGGGTCACCCCTCCACTTT.